This T cell receptor (beta chain) came from a study of blood T cell repertoires in COVID-19. Study background: The United States, Italy and Spain provided the acute and convalescent COVID-19 samples. PBMCs, B-cell-depleted T cells, or T cells were the source of the cDNA or gDNA that made up the material.

Trimming cost V 5 bases and J 2 bases, with 10 bases left between them. The CDR3 sequence is 13 residues long. Germline CDR1 reads SGHNT; CDR2 reads YYREEE (reference sequence). This clone has a handful of counts. TCRdb keeps only in-frame clones here, not all; method: immunoSEQ multiplex PCR. Of about 190,000 clones listed, roughly 86% are singletons. This chain connects TRBV5-4 to TRBJ1-1; weak D call: TRBD1 (6 bases). The sample was peripheral blood. The clonotype comes from a man aged 40-50 years with active or convalescent COVID-19. This chain's CDR3 is CASSLQGNTEAFF. The CDR3 bases are TGTGCCAGCAGTTTACAGGGTAACACTGAAGCTTTCTTT.